The clone carrying this T cell receptor beta chain was counted only a few times. The antigen remains undetermined. This entry comes from a study of CD8+ T cells in alopecia areata. The length of the CDR3 is 13 residues. Germline V lookup: CDR1 MNHNS, CDR2 SASEGT. V was clipped by 2 bases and J by 7 bases, with 11 bases between them. Noted treatment: oral pan-JAK inhibitor, 5-10 mg twice daily. Study-wide results and limits: On tofacitinib, scalp clonality and expanded CD8+ clones among top 100 fell significantly. Only a single nonresponder existed, so baseline CD8+ expansion links stay unclear.

The authors extracted RNA and reverse transcribed it into cDNA as the sequencing template. The data were produced by immunoSEQ multiplex PCR, yet TCRdb's version contains in-frame clones alone and is incomplete. The table has under 200,000 clones, approximately 60% seen once. The chain is built from TRBV6-1 and TRBJ2-5, with D unclear. Material: CD4+ T cells sorted from blood, obtained at week 24, from a patient treated with tofacitinib. The sequence derives from a human donor with alopecia areata. CDR3 coding DNA: TGTGCCAGCAGTGAAAGAGGTTTGGGGACCCAGTACTTC. Its protein is CASSERGLGTQYF.